What follows is one T cell receptor beta chain and its context. These data come from a study of T cell changes during pregnancy in multiple sclerosis. Germline trimming cut 4 bases from V and 4 bases from J; bases unmatched to any gene: 3. Germline V gene sequence: CDR1 MNHNS, CDR2 SASEGT. This CDR3 is 13 amino acids long. Repertoires were generated with immunoSEQ multiplex PCR, while TCRdb's copy carries only in-frame clones and drops some. The sample contains just under 45,000 clones, roughly 92% of which appear only once. This TCR was recovered from a female donor with multiple sclerosis, enrolled in a pregnancy study. The chain combines TRBV6-1 with TRBJ1-2, with 7 bases lining up with TRBD1. The sequencing used CD4+ T cells from peripheral blood mononuclear cells, collected in the first trimester of pregnancy. CDR3: CASSGQGGYGYTF. The CDR3 DNA reads TGTGCCAGCAGTGGACAGGGCGGCTATGGCTACACCTTC.